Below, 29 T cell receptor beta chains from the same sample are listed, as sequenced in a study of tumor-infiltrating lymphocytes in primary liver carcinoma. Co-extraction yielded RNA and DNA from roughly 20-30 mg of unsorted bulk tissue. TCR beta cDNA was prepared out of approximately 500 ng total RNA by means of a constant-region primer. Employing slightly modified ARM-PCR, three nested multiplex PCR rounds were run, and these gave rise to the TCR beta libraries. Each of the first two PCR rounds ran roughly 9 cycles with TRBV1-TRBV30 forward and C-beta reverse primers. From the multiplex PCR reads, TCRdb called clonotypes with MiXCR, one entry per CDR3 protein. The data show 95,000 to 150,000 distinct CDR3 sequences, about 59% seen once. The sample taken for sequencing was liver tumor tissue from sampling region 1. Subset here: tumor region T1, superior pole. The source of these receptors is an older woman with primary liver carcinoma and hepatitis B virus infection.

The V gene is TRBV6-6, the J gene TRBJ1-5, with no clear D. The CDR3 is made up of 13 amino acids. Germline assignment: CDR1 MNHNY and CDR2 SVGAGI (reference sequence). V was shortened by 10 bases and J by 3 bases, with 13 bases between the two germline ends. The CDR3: CANTGRANQPQHF. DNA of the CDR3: TGTGCCAACACTGGACGGGCCAATCAGCCCCAGCATTTT.

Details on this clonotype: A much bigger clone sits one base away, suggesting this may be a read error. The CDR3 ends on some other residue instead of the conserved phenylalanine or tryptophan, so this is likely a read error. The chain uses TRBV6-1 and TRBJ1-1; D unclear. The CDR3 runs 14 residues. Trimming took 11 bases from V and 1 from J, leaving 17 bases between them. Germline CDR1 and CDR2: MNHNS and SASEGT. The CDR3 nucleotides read TGTGCCCTCGGTTCCTACAGCCAGAACACTGAAGCTTTCCTT. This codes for CALGSYSQNTEAFL.

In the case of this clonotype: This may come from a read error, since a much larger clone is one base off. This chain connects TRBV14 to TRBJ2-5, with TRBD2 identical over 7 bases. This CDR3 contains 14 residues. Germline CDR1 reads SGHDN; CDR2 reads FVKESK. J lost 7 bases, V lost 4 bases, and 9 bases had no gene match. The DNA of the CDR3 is TGTGCCAGCAGCCCGTTTGGCGGGAGAGTGACCCAGTACTTC. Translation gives CASSPFGGRVTQYF. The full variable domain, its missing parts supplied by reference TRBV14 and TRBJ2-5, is EAGVTQFPSHSVIEKGQTVTLRCDPISGHDNLYWYRRVMGKEIKFLLHFVKESKQDESGMPNNRFLAERTGGTYSTLKVQPAELEDSGVYFCASSPFGGRVTQYFGPGTRLLVL.

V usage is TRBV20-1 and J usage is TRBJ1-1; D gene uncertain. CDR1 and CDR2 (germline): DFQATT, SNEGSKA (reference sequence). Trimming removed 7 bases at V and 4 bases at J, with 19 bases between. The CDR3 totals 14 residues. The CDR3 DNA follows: TGCAGTGTACCGCTGATAAGGGCGGGCACTGAAGCTTTCTTT. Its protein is CSVPLIRAGTEAFF.

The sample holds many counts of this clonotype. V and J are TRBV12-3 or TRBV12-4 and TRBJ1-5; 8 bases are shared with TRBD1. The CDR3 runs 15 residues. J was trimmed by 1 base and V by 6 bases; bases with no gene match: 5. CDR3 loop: CASSLRQGSNQPQHF. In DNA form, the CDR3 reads TGTGCCAGCAGCCTCCGACAGGGGAGCAATCAGCCCCAGCATTTT.

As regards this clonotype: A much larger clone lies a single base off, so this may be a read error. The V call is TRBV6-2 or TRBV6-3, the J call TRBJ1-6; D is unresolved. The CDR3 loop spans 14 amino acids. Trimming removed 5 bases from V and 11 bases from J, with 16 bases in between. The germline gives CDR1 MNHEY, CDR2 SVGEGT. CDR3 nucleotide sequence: TGTGCCAGCAGTACCTACGGGTCACGACCACCCCTCCACTTT. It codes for CASSTYGSRPPLHF.

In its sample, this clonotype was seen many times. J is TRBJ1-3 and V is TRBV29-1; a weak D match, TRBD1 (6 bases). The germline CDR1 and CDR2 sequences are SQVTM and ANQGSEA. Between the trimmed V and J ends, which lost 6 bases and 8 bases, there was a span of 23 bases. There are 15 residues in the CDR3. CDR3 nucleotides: TGCAGCGTCCAGGAGCAACAGGGCTGGGGAGACACCATATATTTT. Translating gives CSVQEQQGWGDTIYF.

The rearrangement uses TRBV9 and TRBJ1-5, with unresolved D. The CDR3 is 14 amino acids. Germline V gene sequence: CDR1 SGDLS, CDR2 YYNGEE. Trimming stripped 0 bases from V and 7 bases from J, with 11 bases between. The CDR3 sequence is CASSVDGVGQPQHF. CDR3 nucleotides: TGTGCCAGCAGCGTAGATGGGGTTGGGCAGCCCCAGCATTTT.

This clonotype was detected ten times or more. The CDR3 here is CASSEGGNSNQPQHF. CDR3 nucleotide sequence: TGTGCCAGCAGTGAGGGGGGGAATAGCAATCAGCCCCAGCATTTT. The chain couples TRBV6-5 to TRBJ1-5, with D perhaps matching TRBD1 (6 bases). CDR3 length: 15 amino acids. V lost 5 bases and J 0 bases, leaving 11 bases between the germline ends. In germline, CDR1 is MNHEY, CDR2 SVGAGI.

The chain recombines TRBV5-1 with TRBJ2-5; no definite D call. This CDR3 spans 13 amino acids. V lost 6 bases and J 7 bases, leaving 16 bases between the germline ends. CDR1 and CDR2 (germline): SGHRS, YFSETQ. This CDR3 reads CASTLEQFGTQYF. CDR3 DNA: TGCGCCAGCACCCTGGAACAGTTCGGGACCCAGTACTTC.

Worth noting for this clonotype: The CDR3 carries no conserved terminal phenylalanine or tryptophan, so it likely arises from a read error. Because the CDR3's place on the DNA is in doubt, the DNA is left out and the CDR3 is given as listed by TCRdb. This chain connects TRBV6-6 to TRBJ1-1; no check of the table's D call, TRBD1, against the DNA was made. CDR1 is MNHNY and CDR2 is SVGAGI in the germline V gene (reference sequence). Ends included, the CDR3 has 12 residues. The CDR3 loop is CASSYGTGEALI.

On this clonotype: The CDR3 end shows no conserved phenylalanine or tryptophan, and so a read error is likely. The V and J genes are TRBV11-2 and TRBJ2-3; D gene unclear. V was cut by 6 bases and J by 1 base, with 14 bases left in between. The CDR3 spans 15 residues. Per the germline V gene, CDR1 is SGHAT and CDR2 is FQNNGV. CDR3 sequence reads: CASRPSASRTDTQYL. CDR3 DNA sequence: TGTGCCAGCAGGCCCTCTGCGAGTCGCACAGATACGCAGTATCTT.

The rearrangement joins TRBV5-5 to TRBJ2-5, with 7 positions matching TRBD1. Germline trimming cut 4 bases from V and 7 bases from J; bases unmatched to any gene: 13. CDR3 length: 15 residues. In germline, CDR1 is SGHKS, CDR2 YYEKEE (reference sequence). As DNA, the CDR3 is TGTGCCAGCAGCCTCACTGACAGGGCCTCCGGGACCCAGTACTTC. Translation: CASSLTDRASGTQYF. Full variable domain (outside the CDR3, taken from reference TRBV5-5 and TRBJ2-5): DAGVTQSPTHLIKTRGQQVTLRCSPISGHKSVSWYQQVLGQGPQFIFQYYEKEERGRGNFPDRFSARQFPNYSSELNVNALLLGDSALYLCASSLTDRASGTQYFGPGTRLLVL.

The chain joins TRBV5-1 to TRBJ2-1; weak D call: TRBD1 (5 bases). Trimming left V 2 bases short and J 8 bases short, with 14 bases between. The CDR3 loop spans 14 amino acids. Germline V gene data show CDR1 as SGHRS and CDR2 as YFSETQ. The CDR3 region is CASSFGVTEDEQFF. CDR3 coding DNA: TGCGCCAGCAGCTTTGGGGTGACAGAGGATGAGCAGTTCTTC. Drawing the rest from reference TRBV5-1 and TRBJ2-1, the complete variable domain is KAGVTQTPRYLIKTRGQQVTLSCSPISGHRSVSWYQQTPGQGLQFLFEYFSETQRNKGNFPGRFSGRQFSNSRSEMNVSTLELGDSALYLCASSFGVTEDEQFFGPGTRLTVL.

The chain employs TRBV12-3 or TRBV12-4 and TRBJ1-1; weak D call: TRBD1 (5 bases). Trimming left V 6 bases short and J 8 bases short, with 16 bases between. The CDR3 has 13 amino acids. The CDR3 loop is CASRRGQGTEAFF. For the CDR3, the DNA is TGTGCCAGCAGACGAGGCCAGGGCACCGAAGCTTTCTTT.

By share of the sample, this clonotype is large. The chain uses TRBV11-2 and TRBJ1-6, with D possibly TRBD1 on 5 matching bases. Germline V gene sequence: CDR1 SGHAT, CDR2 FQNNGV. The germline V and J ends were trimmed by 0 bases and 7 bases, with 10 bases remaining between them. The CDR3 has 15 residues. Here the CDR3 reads CASSLETGGNSPLHF. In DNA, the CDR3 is TGTGCCAGCAGCTTAGAAACAGGAGGCAATTCACCCCTCCACTTT.

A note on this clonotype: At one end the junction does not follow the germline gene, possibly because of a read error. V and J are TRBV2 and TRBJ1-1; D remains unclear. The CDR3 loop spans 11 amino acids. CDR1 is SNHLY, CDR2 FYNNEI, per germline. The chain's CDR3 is CASSEGTKGIF. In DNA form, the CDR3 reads TGTGCCAGCAGTGAAGGTACAAAAGGAATCTTT. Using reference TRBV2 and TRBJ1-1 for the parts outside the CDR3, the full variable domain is EPEVTQTPSHQVTQMGQEVILRCVPISNHLYFYWYRQILGQKVEFLVSFYNNEISEKSEIFDDQFSVERPDGSNFTLKIRSTKLEDSAMYFCASSEGTKGIFGQGTRLTVV.

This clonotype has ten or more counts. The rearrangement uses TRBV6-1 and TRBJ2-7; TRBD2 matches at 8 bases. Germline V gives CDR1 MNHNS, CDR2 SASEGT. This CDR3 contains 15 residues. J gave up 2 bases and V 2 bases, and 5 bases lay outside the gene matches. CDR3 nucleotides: TGTGCCAGCAGTGAATCCGGGACTAGGGCCTACGAGCAGTACTTC. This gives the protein CASSESGTRAYEQYF.

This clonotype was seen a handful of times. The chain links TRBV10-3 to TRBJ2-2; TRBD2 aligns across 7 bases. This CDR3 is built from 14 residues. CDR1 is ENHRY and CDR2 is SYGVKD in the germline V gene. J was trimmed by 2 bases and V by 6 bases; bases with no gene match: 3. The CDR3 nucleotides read TGTGCCATCAGGGCGGGAGCAAACACCGGGGAGCTGTTTTTT. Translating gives CAIRAGANTGELFF.

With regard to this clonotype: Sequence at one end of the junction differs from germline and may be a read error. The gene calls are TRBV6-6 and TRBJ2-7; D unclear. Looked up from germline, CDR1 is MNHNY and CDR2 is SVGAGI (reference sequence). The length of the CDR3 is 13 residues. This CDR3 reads CANSYPGWDEQYF. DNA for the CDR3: TGTGCCAACAGTTACCCAGGTTGGGACGAGCAGTACTTC.

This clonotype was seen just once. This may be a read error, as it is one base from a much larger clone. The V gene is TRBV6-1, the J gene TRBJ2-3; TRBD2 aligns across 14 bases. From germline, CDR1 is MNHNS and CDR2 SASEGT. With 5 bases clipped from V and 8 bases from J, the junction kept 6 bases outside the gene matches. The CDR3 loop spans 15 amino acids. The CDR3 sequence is CASSKGLAGAATQYF. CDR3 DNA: TGTGCCAGCAGTAAGGGACTAGCGGGAGCAGCTACGCAGTATTTT.

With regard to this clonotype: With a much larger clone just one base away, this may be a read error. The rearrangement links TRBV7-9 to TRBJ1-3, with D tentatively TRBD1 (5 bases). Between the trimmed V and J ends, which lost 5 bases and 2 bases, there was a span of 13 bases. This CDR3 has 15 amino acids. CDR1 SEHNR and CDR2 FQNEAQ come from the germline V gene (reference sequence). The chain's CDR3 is CASSQTANTGNTIYF. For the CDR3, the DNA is TGTGCCAGCAGCCAGACAGCGAACACTGGAAACACCATATATTTT.

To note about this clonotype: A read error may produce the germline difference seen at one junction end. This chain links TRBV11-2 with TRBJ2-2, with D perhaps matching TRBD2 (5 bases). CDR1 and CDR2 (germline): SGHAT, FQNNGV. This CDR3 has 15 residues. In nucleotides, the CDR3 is TGTGCCAGCAGCTTAGGGGTGGGCCGGACCGGGGAGCCGTTTTTT. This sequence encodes CASSLGVGRTGEPFF.

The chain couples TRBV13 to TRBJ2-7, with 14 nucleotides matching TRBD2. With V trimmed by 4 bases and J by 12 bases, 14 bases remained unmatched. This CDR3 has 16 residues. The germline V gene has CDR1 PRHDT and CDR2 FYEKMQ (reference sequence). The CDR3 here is CASSSDGTSGSPVRYF. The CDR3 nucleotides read TGTGCCAGCAGCTCAGACGGGACTAGCGGGAGTCCCGTGCGGTACTTC.

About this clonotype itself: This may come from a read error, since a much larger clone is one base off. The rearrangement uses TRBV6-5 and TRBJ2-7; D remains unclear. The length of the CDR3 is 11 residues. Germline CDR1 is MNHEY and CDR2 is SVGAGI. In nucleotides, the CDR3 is TGTACCAGCAGCCACTCCTACGAGCAGTACTTC. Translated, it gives CTSSHSYEQYF.

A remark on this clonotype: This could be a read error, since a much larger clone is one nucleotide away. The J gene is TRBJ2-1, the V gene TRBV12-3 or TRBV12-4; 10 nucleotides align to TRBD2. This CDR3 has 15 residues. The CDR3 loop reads CAGRRSGRSYNEQFF. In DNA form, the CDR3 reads TGTGCCGGCAGGCGTAGCGGGAGGTCCTACAATGAGCAGTTCTTC.

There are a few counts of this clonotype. The CDR3 reads CAISESAVVRSKNIQYF. CDR3 bases: TGTGCCATCAGTGAGTCAGCAGTAGTAAGGTCCAAAAACATTCAGTACTTC. The V call is TRBV10-3, the J call TRBJ2-4, with unresolved D. Trimming stripped 0 bases from V and 2 bases from J, with 14 bases between. This CDR3 has 17 amino acids. Germline-derived CDR1 and CDR2 are ENHRY and SYGVKD.

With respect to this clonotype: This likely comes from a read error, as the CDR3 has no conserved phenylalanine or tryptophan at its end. In DNA, the CDR3 is TGCGCCAGCAGCCAAGACGGGAGATCCTACAATGAGCAGTTCCCC. Residues: CASSQDGRSYNEQFP. The chain uses TRBV4-1 and TRBJ2-1, with TRBD2 as a possible D gene (6 bases). Looked up from germline, CDR1 is MGHRA and CDR2 is YSYEKL. V was trimmed by 0 bases and J by 1 base, leaving 7 bases between them. CDR3 length: 15 amino acids.

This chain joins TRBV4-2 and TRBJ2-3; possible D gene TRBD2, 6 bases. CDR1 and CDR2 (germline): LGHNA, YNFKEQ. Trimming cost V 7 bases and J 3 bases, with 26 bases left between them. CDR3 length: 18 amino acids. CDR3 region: CASNQIWRDFCPTDTQYF. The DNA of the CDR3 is TGTGCCAGCAACCAGATCTGGCGGGACTTCTGCCCTACAGATACGCAGTATTTT.